The T cell receptor beta chain described here comes from a study of T-cell memory formation after mild COVID-19. V dropped 5 bases and J dropped 5; count of bases not matched to a gene: 5. Germline V gene data show CDR1 as SGHTA and CDR2 as FQGNSA. The CDR3 sequence is 13 residues long. Overall study findings and caveats: The CD4+ clones that contracted clustered mainly within CM and EM, and the CD8+ clones concentrated in EMRA. Cross-reactive memory appears to have joined, as suggested by some responding clones showing up in pre-infection memory.

Each CDR3 protein gets one entry after TCRdb re-called the 5' RACE reads with MiXCR. Of approximately 490,000 distinct CDR3 sequences in the sample, just over 20% are singletons; the top ten hold about 12%. To note about this clonotype: Antigen specificity is unknown.

Sequencing was performed on PBMCs or a T cell subset sorted from them (not recorded which). The V call is TRBV7-2, the J call TRBJ1-1; 7 positions match TRBD1. This sequence was found in an adult woman who had mild COVID-19 (a few samples of this study predate the infection). Cell type and time point are not known. CDR3 nucleotides: TGTGCCAGCAGCGACCAGGGGGGAACTGAAGCTTTCTTT. Protein: CASSDQGGTEAFF.